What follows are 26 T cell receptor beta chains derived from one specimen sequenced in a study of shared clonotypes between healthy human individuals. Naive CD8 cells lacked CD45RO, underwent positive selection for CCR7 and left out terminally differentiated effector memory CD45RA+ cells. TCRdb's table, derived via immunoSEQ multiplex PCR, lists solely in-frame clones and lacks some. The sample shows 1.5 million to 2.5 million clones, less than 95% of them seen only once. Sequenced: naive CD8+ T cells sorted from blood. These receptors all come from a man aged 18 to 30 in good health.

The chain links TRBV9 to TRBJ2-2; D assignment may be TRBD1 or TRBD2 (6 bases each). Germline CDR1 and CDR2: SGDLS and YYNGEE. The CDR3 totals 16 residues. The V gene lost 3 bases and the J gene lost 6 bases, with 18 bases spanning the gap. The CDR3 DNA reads TGTGCCAGCAGCGCCCTCTCGGGGGCAGGGCCCGGGGAGCTGTTTTTT. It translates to CASSALSGAGPGELFF. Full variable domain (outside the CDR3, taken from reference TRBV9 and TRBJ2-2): DSGVTQTPKHLITATGQRVTLRCSPRSGDLSVYWYQQSLDQGLQFLIQYYNGEERAKGNILERFSAQQFPDLHSELNLSSLELGDSALYFCASSALSGAGPGELFFGEGSRLTVL.

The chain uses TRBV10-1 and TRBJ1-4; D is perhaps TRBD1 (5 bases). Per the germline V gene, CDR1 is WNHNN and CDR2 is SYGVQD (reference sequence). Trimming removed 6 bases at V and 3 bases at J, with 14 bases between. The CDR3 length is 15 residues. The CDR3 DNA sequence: TGCGCCAGCAGCGCAGGGACTTCGGCTAATGAAAAACTGTTTTTT. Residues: CASSAGTSANEKLFF.

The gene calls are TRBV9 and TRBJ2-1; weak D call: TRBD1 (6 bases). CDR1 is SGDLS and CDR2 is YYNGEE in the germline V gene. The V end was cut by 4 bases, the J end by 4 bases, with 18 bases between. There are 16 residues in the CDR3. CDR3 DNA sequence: TGTGCCAGCAGCCCTCCTGGGCAGGGGTTTTACAATGAGCAGTTCTTC. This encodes CASSPPGQGFYNEQFF. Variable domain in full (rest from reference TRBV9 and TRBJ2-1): DSGVTQTPKHLITATGQRVTLRCSPRSGDLSVYWYQQSLDQGLQFLIQYYNGEERAKGNILERFSAQQFPDLHSELNLSSLELGDSALYFCASSPPGQGFYNEQFFGPGTRLTVL.

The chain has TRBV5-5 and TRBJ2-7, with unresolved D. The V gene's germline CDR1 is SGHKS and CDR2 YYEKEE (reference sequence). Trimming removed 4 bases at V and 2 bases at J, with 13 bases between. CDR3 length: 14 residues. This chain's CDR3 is CASSPTGLPYEQYF. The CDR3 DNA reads TGTGCCAGCAGCCCCACGGGTCTACCCTACGAGCAGTACTTC.

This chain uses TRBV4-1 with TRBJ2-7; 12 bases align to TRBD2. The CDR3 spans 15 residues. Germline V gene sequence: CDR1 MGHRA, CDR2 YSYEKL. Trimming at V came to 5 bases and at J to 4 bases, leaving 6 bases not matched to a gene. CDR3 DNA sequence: TGCGCCAGCAGCTTAAGACTAGCGGGAGAATACGAGCAGTACTTC. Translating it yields CASSLRLAGEYEQYF.

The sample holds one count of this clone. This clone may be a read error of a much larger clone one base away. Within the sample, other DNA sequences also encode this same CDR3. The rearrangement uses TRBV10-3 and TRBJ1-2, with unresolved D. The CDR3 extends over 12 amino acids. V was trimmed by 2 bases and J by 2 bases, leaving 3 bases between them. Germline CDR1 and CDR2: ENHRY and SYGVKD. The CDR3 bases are TGTGCCATCAGTGAGGGAAACTATGGCTACACCTTC. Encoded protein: CAISEGNYGYTF.

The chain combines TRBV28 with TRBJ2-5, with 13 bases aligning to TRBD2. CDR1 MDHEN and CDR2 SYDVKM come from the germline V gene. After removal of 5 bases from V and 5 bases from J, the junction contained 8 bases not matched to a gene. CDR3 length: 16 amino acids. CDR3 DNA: TGTGCCAGCAGTCCAAGGACTAGCGGGAGTGTGGAGACCCAGTACTTC. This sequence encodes CASSPRTSGSVETQYF.

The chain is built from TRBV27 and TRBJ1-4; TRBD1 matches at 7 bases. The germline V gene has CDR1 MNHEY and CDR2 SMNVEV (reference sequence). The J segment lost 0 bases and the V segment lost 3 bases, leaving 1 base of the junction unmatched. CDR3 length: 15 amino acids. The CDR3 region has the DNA TGTGCCAGCAGTTTCGGGACAGCAACTAATGAAAAACTGTTTTTT. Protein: CASSFGTATNEKLFF.

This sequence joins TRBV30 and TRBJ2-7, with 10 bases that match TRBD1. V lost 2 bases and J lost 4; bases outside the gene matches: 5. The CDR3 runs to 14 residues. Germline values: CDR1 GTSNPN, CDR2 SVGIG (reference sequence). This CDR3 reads CAWSTGTGEYEQYF. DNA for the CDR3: TGTGCCTGGAGTACTGGGACAGGGGAATACGAGCAGTACTTC.

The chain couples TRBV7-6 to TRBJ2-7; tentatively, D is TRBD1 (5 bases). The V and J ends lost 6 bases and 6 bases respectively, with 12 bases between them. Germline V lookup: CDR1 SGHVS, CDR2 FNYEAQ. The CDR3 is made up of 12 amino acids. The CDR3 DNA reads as TGTGCCAGCAGAGGGGCGGCTAGCGAGCAGTACTTC. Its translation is CASRGAASEQYF. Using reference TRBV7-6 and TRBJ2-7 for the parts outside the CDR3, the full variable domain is GAGVSQSPRYKVTKRGQDVALRCDPISGHVSLYWYRQALGQGPEFLTYFNYEAQQDKSGLPNDRFSAERPEGSISTLTIQRTEQRDSAMYRCASRGAASEQYFGPGTRLTVT.

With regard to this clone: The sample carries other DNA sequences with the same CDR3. The CDR3 nucleotides read TGTGCCAGTAGTATGGGACAGCTCTACGAGCAGTACTTC. Translating it yields CASSMGQLYEQYF. The chain joins TRBV19 to TRBJ2-7; 7 bases line up with TRBD1. The CDR3 has 13 residues. Germline V gene sequence: CDR1 LNHDA, CDR2 SQIVND (reference sequence). The V and J ends lost 3 bases and 3 bases, in that order; junction bases with no gene match: 2.

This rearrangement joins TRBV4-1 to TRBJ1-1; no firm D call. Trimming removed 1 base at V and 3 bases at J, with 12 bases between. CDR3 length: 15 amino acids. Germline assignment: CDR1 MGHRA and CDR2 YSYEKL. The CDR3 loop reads CASSQAPAGYTEAFF. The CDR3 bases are TGCGCCAGCAGCCAAGCACCTGCCGGGTACACTGAAGCTTTCTTT.

The CDR3 region is CAWSPEGIYEQYF. For the CDR3, the DNA is TGTGCCTGGAGCCCCGAAGGCATCTACGAGCAGTACTTC. This chain joins TRBV30 and TRBJ2-7; no reliable D call. V was pared by 3 bases and J by 3 bases, with 12 bases between. The germline gives CDR1 GTSNPN, CDR2 SVGIG (reference sequence). The CDR3 length is 13 residues. Complete variable domain (other parts from reference TRBV30 and TRBJ2-7): SQTIHQWPATLVQPVGSPLSLECTVEGTSNPNLYWYRQAAGRGLQLLFYSVGIGQISSEVPQNLSASRPQDRQFILSSKKLLLSDSGFYLCAWSPEGIYEQYFGPGTRLTVT.

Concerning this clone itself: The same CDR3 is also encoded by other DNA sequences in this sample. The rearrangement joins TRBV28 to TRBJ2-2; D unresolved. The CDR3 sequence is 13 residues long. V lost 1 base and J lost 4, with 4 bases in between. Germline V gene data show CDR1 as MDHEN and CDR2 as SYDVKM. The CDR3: CASSLSGTGELFF. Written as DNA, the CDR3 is TGTGCCAGCAGTTTATCCGGCACCGGGGAGCTGTTTTTT.

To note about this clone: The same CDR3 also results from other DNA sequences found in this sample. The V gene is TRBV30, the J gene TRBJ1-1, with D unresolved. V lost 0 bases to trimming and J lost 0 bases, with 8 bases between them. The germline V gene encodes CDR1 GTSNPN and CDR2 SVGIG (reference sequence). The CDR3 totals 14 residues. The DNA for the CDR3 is TGTGCCTGGAGTGTACCGGGCATGAACACTGAAGCTTTCTTT. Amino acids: CAWSVPGMNTEAFF.

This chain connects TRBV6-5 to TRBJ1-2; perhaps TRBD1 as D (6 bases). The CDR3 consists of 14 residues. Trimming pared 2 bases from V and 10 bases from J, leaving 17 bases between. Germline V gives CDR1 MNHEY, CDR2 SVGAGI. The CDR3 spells CASSYPGTRYNYTF. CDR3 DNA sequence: TGTGCCAGCAGTTACCCCGGGACACGGTACAACTACACCTTC.

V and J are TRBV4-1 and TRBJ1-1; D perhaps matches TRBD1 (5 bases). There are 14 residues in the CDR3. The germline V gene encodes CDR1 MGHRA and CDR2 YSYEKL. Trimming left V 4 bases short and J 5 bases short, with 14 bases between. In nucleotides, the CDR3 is TGCGCCAGCAGCCTCGCACAGGCTGCGACTGAAGCTTTCTTT. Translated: CASSLAQAATEAFF.

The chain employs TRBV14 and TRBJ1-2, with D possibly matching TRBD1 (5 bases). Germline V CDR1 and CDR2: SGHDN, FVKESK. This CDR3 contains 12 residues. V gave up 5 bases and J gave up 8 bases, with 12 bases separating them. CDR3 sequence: CASSVSGGGYTF. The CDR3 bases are TGTGCCAGCAGCGTTTCGGGGGGAGGCTACACCTTC.

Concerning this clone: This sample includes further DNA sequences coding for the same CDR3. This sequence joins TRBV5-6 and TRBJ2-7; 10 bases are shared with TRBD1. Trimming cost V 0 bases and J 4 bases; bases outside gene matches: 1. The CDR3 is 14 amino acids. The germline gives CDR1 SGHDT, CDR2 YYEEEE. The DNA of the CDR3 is TGTGCCAGCAGCTTGGGGGACAGGGGTTACGAGCAGTACTTC. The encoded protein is CASSLGDRGYEQYF.

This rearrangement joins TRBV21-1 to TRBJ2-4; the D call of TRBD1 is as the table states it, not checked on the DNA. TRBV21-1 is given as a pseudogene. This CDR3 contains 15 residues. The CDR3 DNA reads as TGTGCCAGCAGCAGGGGACAGATGGCCAAAAACATTCAGTACTTC. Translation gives CASSRGQMAKNIQYF.

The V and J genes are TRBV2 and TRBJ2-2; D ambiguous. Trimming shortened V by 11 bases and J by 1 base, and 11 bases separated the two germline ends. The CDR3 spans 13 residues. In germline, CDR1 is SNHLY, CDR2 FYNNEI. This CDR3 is CARSGRNTGELFF. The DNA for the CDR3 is TGTGCCCGTTCTGGACGGAACACCGGGGAGCTGTTTTTT.

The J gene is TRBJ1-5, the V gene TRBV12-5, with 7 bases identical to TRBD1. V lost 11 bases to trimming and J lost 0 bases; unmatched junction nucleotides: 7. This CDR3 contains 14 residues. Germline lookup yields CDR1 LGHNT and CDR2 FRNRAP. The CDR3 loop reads CAGLGTVSNQPQHF. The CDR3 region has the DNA TGTGCTGGCCTTGGGACAGTTAGCAATCAGCCCCAGCATTTT.

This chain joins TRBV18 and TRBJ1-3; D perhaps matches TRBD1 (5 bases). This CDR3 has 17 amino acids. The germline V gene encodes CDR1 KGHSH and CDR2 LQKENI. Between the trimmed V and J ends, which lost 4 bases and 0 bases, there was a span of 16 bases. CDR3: CASSLAIQAGSGNTIYF. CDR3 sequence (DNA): TGTGCCAGCTCACTCGCGATACAGGCCGGCTCTGGAAACACCATATATTTT.

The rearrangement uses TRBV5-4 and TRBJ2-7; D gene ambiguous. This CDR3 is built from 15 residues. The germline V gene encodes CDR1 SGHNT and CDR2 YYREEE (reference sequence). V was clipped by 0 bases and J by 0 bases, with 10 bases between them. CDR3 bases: TGTGCCAGCAGCTTGGGACACCCTGGCTCCTACGAGCAGTACTTC. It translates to CASSLGHPGSYEQYF.

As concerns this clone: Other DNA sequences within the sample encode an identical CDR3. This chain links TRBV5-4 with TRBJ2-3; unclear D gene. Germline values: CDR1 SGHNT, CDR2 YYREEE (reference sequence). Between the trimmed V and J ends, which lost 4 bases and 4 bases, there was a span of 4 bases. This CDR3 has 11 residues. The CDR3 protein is CASSLSDTQYF. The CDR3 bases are TGTGCCAGCAGCCTATCAGATACGCAGTATTTT.

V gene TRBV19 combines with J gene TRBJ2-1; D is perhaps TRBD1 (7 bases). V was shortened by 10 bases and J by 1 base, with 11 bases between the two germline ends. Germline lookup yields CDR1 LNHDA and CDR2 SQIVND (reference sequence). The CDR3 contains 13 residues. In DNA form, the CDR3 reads TGTGCCACCAGGGGGGAATCCTACAATGAGCAGTTCTTC. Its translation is CATRGESYNEQFF.